The clone carrying this T cell receptor beta chain was recorded a few times. The V end lost 5 bases, the J end lost 8 bases, and 18 bases lay between the germline ends. This CDR3 comprises 13 residues. The germline gives CDR1 DFQATT, CDR2 SNEGSKA (reference sequence). This record comes from a study of CD8+CD57+ T cells in acquired aplastic anemia. Study summary: Recorded DNA amounts for sorted CD4+ and CD8+ cells had an average of about 3 ug.

Genomic DNA, the template, was used for profiling of the TCR beta VDJ and CDR3. Via MiXCR, TCRdb re-called the reads, giving one row per CDR3 protein. The profile shows roughly 300,000 distinct CDR3 sequences, roughly 50% of them singletons. Input material: sorted CD4+, CD8+, or CD8+CD57+ T cells (not recorded which) from PBMCs. This TCR came from a human donor with severe aplastic anemia or a healthy control (not recorded which). V is TRBV20-1 and J is TRBJ1-1; D may be TRBD1 (5 bases). As DNA, the CDR3 is TGCAGTGCTCGCCGGGACGCCGACCGAGAAGCTTTCTTT. Residues: CSARRDADREAFF.